The 25 T cell receptor beta chains below were found in one sample sequenced in a study of beta chain features in type 1 diabetes. Of the isolated RNA, all was reverse transcribed, and so the sequenced material was expressed TCRB transcripts. TCRdb keeps only in-frame clones here, not all; method: immunoSEQ multiplex PCR. In the table there are 600,000 to 700,000 clones, about an eighth of which are singletons. For these receptors, no antigen is known. General study results and limits: Moderate yet significant TCRB CDR3 shortening was seen in Type 1 diabetes patients in all four CD4+ subsets.

The sample comprised naive CD4+ T cells from blood. The receptors stem from a man aged 30 to 39 with type 1 diabetes.

This clone was seen a handful of times. This chain joins TRBV5-1 and TRBJ2-7; 7 bases are a match to TRBD1. V was clipped by 5 bases and J by 0 bases; unmatched bases: 8. CDR1 is SGHRS and CDR2 is YFSETQ in the germline V gene. The CDR3 runs 15 residues. CDR3 nucleotide sequence: TGCGCCAGCAGATCCGGGACAGCGACCTCCTACGAGCAGTACTTC. Its protein product is CASRSGTATSYEQYF.

The chain couples TRBV2 to TRBJ1-3, with a tentative D call TRBD1 (6 bases). V lost 3 bases, J lost 2 bases, and 8 bases lay in between. Germline CDR1 is SNHLY and CDR2 is FYNNEI. The CDR3 runs to 14 residues. CDR3 sequence reads: CASSDTGTGNTIYF. In nucleotides, the CDR3 is TGTGCCAGCAGTGATACAGGGACTGGAAACACCATATATTTT.

V usage is TRBV11-2 and J usage is TRBJ1-4; D is uncertain. The CDR3 is 15 amino acids. Trimming cost V 5 bases and J 3 bases, with 13 bases left between them. The germline V gene encodes CDR1 SGHAT and CDR2 FQNNGV. Written as DNA, the CDR3 is TGTGCCAGCAGCCTCCGGCCCGGCCCTAATGAAAAACTGTTTTTT. It encodes CASSLRPGPNEKLFF.

This clone was observed a few times. V gene TRBV7-9 combines with J gene TRBJ2-7; 7 nucleotides line up with TRBD2. Germline V gene lookup returns CDR1 SEHNR and CDR2 FQNEAQ (reference sequence). V dropped 1 base and J dropped 2; count of bases not matched to a gene: 8. The CDR3 is made up of 16 amino acids. The CDR3 DNA follows: TGTGCCAGCAGCTTAGAACCCGGGGCGGGGGCCTACGAGCAGTACTTC. As protein: CASSLEPGAGAYEQYF.

The chain is built from TRBV19 and TRBJ2-5; D tentatively reads TRBD1 or TRBD2 (5 bases each). The V end was cut by 6 bases, the J end by 5 bases, with 13 bases between. The CDR3 covers 13 residues. Per the germline V gene, CDR1 is LNHDA and CDR2 is SQIVND (reference sequence). CDR3 in amino acids: CASRGTLGETQYF. The CDR3 bases are TGTGCCAGTAGAGGGACGCTCGGGGAGACCCAGTACTTC.

This clone has more than one count but fewer than ten. This sequence joins TRBV4-3 and TRBJ1-5; D unresolved. V was cut by 0 bases and J by 5 bases, with 14 bases left in between. CDR1 is LGHNA, CDR2 YSLEER, per germline. This CDR3 has 16 residues. CDR3 residues: CASSQEAGRSDQPQHF. DNA for the CDR3: TGCGCCAGCAGCCAAGAGGCGGGCAGGAGCGATCAGCCCCAGCATTTT.

In this sample, this clone turned up a few times. The chain joins TRBV9 to TRBJ2-2; TRBD1 might be the D (5 bases). CDR3 length equals 16 residues. Looked up from germline, CDR1 is SGDLS and CDR2 is YYNGEE. The V and J ends lost 5 bases and 3 bases respectively, with 17 bases between them. CDR3: CASRDRRTGDTGELFF. In DNA, the CDR3 is TGTGCCAGCAGGGACCGACGCACAGGAGACACCGGGGAGCTGTTTTTT.

This clone was detected a few times. The J gene is TRBJ2-2, the V gene TRBV6-6; D unresolved. The CDR3 spans 15 residues. Trimming took 5 bases from V and 0 from J, leaving 10 bases between them. Germline V gene lookup returns CDR1 MNHNY and CDR2 SVGAGI (reference sequence). The CDR3 coding sequence is TGTGCCAGCAGTCTACTCCGCTCGAACACCGGGGAGCTGTTTTTT. Its protein is CASSLLRSNTGELFF.

This clone was observed a handful of times. The chain carries TRBV2 and TRBJ2-2; no reliable D call. Germline V gene sequence: CDR1 SNHLY, CDR2 FYNNEI. The CDR3 covers 16 residues. V lost 4 bases and J 1 base, leaving 13 bases between the germline ends. The DNA of the CDR3 is TGTGCCAGCAGTGTAACCAGGTCGGTGAACACCGGGGAGCTGTTTTTT. Protein: CASSVTRSVNTGELFF.

This clone occurred a few times. V gene TRBV19 combines with J gene TRBJ1-5, with 8 nucleotides matching TRBD1. The CDR3 sequence is 13 residues long. In germline, CDR1 is LNHDA, CDR2 SQIVND (reference sequence). The V gene end was trimmed by 6 bases and the J gene end by 5 bases; junction bases not matched to a gene: 3. CDR3 in amino acids: CASSDRGDQPQHF. CDR3 in DNA: TGTGCCAGTAGCGACAGGGGTGATCAGCCCCAGCATTTT. The whole variable domain, remainder taken from reference TRBV19 and TRBJ1-5, is DGGITQSPKYLFRKEGQNVTLSCEQNLNHDAMYWYRQDPGQGLRLIYYSQIVNDFQKGDIAEGYSVSREKKESFPLTVTSAQKNPTAFYLCASSDRGDQPQHFGDGTRLSIL.

The gene calls are TRBV19 and TRBJ1-4; a weak D match, TRBD1 (5 bases). Germline V gene sequence: CDR1 LNHDA, CDR2 SQIVND (reference sequence). The CDR3 is 16 amino acids. V was cut by 5 bases and J by 0 bases, with 13 bases left in between. The CDR3 is CASSVLQVATNEKLFF. In nucleotides, the CDR3 is TGTGCCAGTAGTGTCCTACAGGTTGCAACTAATGAAAAACTGTTTTTT.

V usage is TRBV6-4 and J usage is TRBJ2-3, with 7 bases aligning to TRBD1. The CDR3 covers 14 residues. Per the germline V gene, CDR1 is MRHNA and CDR2 is SNTAGT. The J segment lost 4 bases and the V segment lost 3 bases, leaving 4 bases of the junction unmatched. The CDR3 here is CASSETGQADTQYF. The CDR3 DNA follows: TGTGCCAGCAGTGAGACAGGGCAAGCAGATACGCAGTATTTT.

This clone was counted between two and nine times. The J gene is TRBJ2-7, the V gene TRBV7-9; D tentatively reads TRBD1 or TRBD2 (5 bases each). The V gene lost 1 base and the J gene lost 4 bases, with 8 bases spanning the gap. Per the germline V gene, CDR1 is SEHNR and CDR2 is FQNEAQ (reference sequence). This CDR3 region has 13 residues. The DNA for the CDR3 is TGTGCCAGCAGCTTAGTAGGGGAGTACGAGCAGTACTTC. Translation: CASSLVGEYEQYF.

J is TRBJ2-7 and V is TRBV10-3; 8 bases are shared with TRBD1. V dropped 4 bases and J dropped 3; count of bases not matched to a gene: 2. Germline V gene data show CDR1 as ENHRY and CDR2 as SYGVKD. This CDR3 contains 13 residues. CDR3 protein: CAISVGQGYEQYF. CDR3 DNA: TGTGCCATCAGTGTTGGACAGGGCTACGAGCAGTACTTC.

This clone turned up a few times. The chain recombines TRBV30 with TRBJ2-5; D might be TRBD1 or TRBD2, each matching 5 bases. The germline V and J ends were trimmed by 4 bases and 5 bases, with 23 bases remaining between them. The CDR3 covers 16 residues. Germline V lookup: CDR1 GTSNPN, CDR2 SVGIG (reference sequence). For the CDR3, the DNA is TGTGCCTGGAAAACCGGGGCCGTTGAGCTACCGGAGACCCAGTACTTC. This codes for CAWKTGAVELPETQYF.

This clone was seen only a few times. The chain links TRBV7-2 to TRBJ1-5; TRBD1 is a possible D gene (5 bases). V gave up 3 bases and J gave up 5 bases, with 8 bases separating them. Per the germline V gene, CDR1 is SGHTA and CDR2 is FQGNSA. CDR3 length: 13 residues. CDR3 DNA: TGTGCCAGCAGCTTGACAGTGGATCAGCCCCAGCATTTT. Its translation: CASSLTVDQPQHF.

The CDR3, as DNA: TGCGCCAGCAGCCAAGATCCGGGGAGCCCCTACAATGAGCAGTTCTTC. It translates to CASSQDPGSPYNEQFF. The V gene is TRBV4-3, the J gene TRBJ2-1; D is possibly TRBD2 (5 bases). The germline V and J ends were trimmed by 0 bases and 2 bases, with 11 bases remaining between them. Germline CDR1 LGHNA, CDR2 YSLEER. CDR3 size: 16 residues.

The chain links TRBV2 to TRBJ2-5, with a tentative D call TRBD1 (6 bases). The CDR3 is made up of 14 amino acids. Germline CDR1 reads SNHLY; CDR2 reads FYNNEI. The ends were cut back, 5 bases at V and 1 base at J, with 11 bases in the middle. Here the CDR3 DNA reads TGTGCCAGCAGTTACAGGGATCTCCAAGAGACCCAGTACTTC. This translates into CASSYRDLQETQYF.

A few counts support this clone. The chain has TRBV23-1 and TRBJ2-2, with D perhaps assigned TRBD1 or TRBD2 (7 bases each). TRBV23-1 is an ORF, with its function uncertain. The CDR3 is 17 residues long. The V and J ends lost 2 bases and 4 bases respectively, with 17 bases between them. DNA of the CDR3: TGCGCCAGCAGTCAAGGGTCCAGGGGGGGCTTCACCGGGGAGCTGTTTTTT. Its translation is CASSQGSRGGFTGELFF.

This clone came up a few times. This chain joins TRBV27 and TRBJ2-3, with 8 bases lining up with TRBD1. V was clipped by 6 bases and J by 5 bases; unmatched bases: 4. The CDR3 covers 13 residues. The germline V gene encodes CDR1 MNHEY and CDR2 SMNVEV (reference sequence). The CDR3, as DNA: TGTGCCAGCAGACTAACAGGGGGAGATACGCAGTATTTT. It translates to CASRLTGGDTQYF.

This clone appeared a single time. The chain combines TRBV18 with TRBJ1-2; D is unresolved. The CDR3 has 17 amino acids. Between the trimmed V and J ends, which lost 1 base and 0 bases, there was a span of 15 bases. Germline values: CDR1 KGHSH, CDR2 LQKENI. The CDR3 DNA sequence: TGTGCCAGCTCACCACAAGAAGGCAGAGCCTCTAACTATGGCTACACCTTC. Protein sequence: CASSPQEGRASNYGYTF.

Remarks on this clone: Within the sample, other DNA sequences also encode this same CDR3. V usage is TRBV7-9 and J usage is TRBJ2-3; TRBD2 might be the D (5 bases). This CDR3 spans 11 amino acids. Trimming removed 8 bases from V and 3 bases from J, with 6 bases in between. Germline values: CDR1 SEHNR, CDR2 FQNEAQ (reference sequence). CDR3 nucleotide sequence: TGTGCCAGCGGGAGTACAGATACGCAGTATTTT. Translation gives CASGSTDTQYF.

This chain joins TRBV7-9 and TRBJ1-4, with D possibly matching TRBD1 (6 bases). The CDR3 covers 15 residues. V lost 6 bases and J lost 4, with 15 bases in between. Germline CDR1 is SEHNR and CDR2 is FQNEAQ (reference sequence). For the CDR3, the DNA is TGTGCCAGCAGTTACAACAGGGCGGGTAATGAAAAACTGTTTTTT. This encodes CASSYNRAGNEKLFF. Filled out from reference TRBV7-9 and TRBJ1-4, the complete variable domain reads DTGVSQNPRHKITKRGQNVTFRCDPISEHNRLYWYRQTLGQGPEFLTYFQNEAQLEKSRLLSDRFSAERPKGSFSTLEIQRTEQGDSAMYLCASSYNRAGNEKLFFGSGTQLSVL.

In this sample, this clone turned up a few times. The chain is built from TRBV4-2 and TRBJ2-7; the D is unclear. The germline V and J ends were trimmed by 3 bases and 8 bases, with 17 bases remaining between them. CDR3 length equals 14 residues. Per germline, CDR1 LGHNA and CDR2 YNFKEQ. CDR3 coding DNA: TGTGCCAGCAGCCAGGAGACAACGTCTGTCCAGCAGTACTTC. Translating gives CASSQETTSVQQYF.

This chain connects TRBV7-2 to TRBJ2-5, with a weak D call TRBD1 (6 bases). In germline, CDR1 is SGHTA, CDR2 FQGNSA. The CDR3 sequence is 14 residues long. Trimming removed 5 bases at V and 0 bases at J, with 10 bases between. The CDR3 nucleotides read TGTGCCAGCAGCCTGGACAGCTACCAAGAGACCCAGTACTTC. This sequence encodes CASSLDSYQETQYF.